This T cell receptor (beta chain) appears in the sequencing data of a study of T cell changes during pregnancy in multiple sclerosis (dated by TCRdb to about 2019). Concerning the study at large: Changes in the T cell repertoire over the course of pregnancy were examined in this study in women with multiple sclerosis.

Remarks on this clone: No antigen is known for it. No quality values exist for individual bases; no much larger clone is one base distant.

The CDR3 contains 15 residues, cysteine and phenylalanine counted. Left in the record is the CDR3 DNA by itself, 45 bases read in frame from the first base. From a lookup of the germline V gene, CDR1 and CDR2 are SNHLY and FYNNEI. V and J lose 6 bases and 2 bases, and a span of 17 bases separates them. The library was generated by the immunoSEQ multiplex PCR assay. The clones in this table, taken by TCRdb from immuneACCESS, are in-frame only. Not every clone is retained; where verified, under half of the shortfall comes from an unresolved V gene, and the cause of the rest is unknown. Recorded for this sample are roughly 70,000 clones; 80% to 95% of them occurred a single time. The ten largest account for less than 2.5% of the sample.

The receptor's source is a female donor with multiple sclerosis, enrolled in a pregnancy study. The sequencing here drew on peripheral blood, taken before pregnancy. The V and J segments used are TRBV2 and TRBJ2-7; TRBD1 is a weak D gene call, 5 bases matching. The CDR3 amino acid sequence is: CASRVSQGRTYEQYF. The bases are TGTGCCAGCAGGGTAAGCCAGGGTAGGACCTACGAGCAGTACTTC.